This T cell receptor beta chain emerged from a study of breast tumors, draining lymph nodes, adjacent tissues. The V and J ends lost 3 bases and 5 bases respectively, with 13 bases between them. The CDR3 is made up of 14 amino acids. CDR1 and CDR2 (germline): SGHTS, YDEGEE. TCRdb ran MiXCR on the multiplex PCR reads and lists one entry per CDR3 protein. The table shows about 21,000 distinct CDR3 sequences, with around 50% occurring only once. General study findings and limits: Compared with basal-like, luminal-like tumors shared significantly more repertoire with nontumor tissue. Findings are consistent with lymph node origin and intratumoral expansion of most tumor T cells.

This clonotype was counted many times. Its antigen is currently unknown. A much larger clonotype is one base distant, so this may be a read error. This chain links TRBV5-8 with TRBJ2-3; D is possibly TRBD1 or TRBD2 (5 bases each). This sequence was found in a female donor with breast cancer. Some clones in this sample may be carry-over from other donors' samples. Sequencing was performed on breast tumor tissue. CDR3 in amino acids: CASSYIGAGDTQYF. The CDR3 DNA is TGTGCCAGCAGCTATATTGGGGCGGGAGATACGCAGTATTTT.